This T cell receptor (beta chain) was found in a study of shared clonotypes between healthy human individuals. The CDR3 extends over 15 amino acids. V shed 1 base and J 4 bases; nucleotides not matched to a gene: 4. Germline lookup yields CDR1 MNHNY and CDR2 SVGAGI (reference sequence). Naive CD8 isolation took CD45RO-negative cells positively selected for CCR7 and excluded terminally differentiated effector memory CD45RA+ cells. Sequenced by immunoSEQ multiplex PCR; TCRdb stores in-frame clones only, minus some. The table includes 600,000 or so clones, 95% to 98% detected once. Source material: naive CD8+ T cells sorted from blood. The chain carries TRBV6-6 and TRBJ2-1, with 7 bases that match TRBD2. This TCR was recovered from a man aged 25 to 40 in good health. The CDR3 bases are TGTGCCAGCAGTTACTACGGGAGGCCTTACAATGAGCAGTTCTTC. Protein product: CASSYYGRPYNEQFF.